By proportion, the clone carrying this T cell receptor (beta chain) is medium-sized. Clones were read by immunoSEQ multiplex PCR, and TCRdb kept only the in-frame ones, dropping some. The table records roughly 15,000 clones, roughly 79% of them present only once. This entry is derived from a study of OX40 agonist ivuxolimab in advanced cancers. Study as a whole: Every patient in dose escalation had hepatocellular carcinoma, melanoma, renal cell or head and neck cancer. Three dose-escalation patients had partial responses: one with hepatocellular carcinoma and two with cutaneous melanoma.

CDR3 length: 16 residues. Trimming took 5 bases from V and 0 from J, leaving 16 bases between them. The germline V gene has CDR1 MDHEN and CDR2 SYDVKM. This sample comprised CD4+ or CD8+ T cells sorted from blood, obtained in a trial of the OX40 agonist ivuxolimab. V gene TRBV28 combines with J gene TRBJ1-1; D is possibly TRBD1 (5 bases). This TCR derives from an adult with an advanced solid tumor such as melanoma, head and neck, liver or kidney cancer. The CDR3 nucleotides are TGTGCCAGCAGTATACTCGTTGGGACCGTGAACACTGAAGCTTTCTTT. Translation gives CASSILVGTVNTEAFF.